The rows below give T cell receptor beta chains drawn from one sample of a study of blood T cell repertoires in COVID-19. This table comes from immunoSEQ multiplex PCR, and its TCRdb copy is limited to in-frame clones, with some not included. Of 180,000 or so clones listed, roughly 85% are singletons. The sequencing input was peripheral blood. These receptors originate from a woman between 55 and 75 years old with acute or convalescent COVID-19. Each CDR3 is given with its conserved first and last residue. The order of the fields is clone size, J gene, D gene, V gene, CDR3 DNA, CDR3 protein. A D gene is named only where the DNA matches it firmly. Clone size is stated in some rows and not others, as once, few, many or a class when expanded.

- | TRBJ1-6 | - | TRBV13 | TGTGCCAGCAGCCCAGCGACGGCAAACTCCTATAATTCACCCCTCCACTTT | CASSPATANSYNSPLHF
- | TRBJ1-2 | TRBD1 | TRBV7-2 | TGTGCCAGCAGCTTAGCGCTCGGGACAGGGGGCAGCTATGGCTACACCTTC | CASSLALGTGGSYGYTF
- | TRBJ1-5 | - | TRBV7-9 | TGTGCCAGCAGCTTAGAAGGCCAGGTGATTAATCAGCCCCAGCATTTT | CASSLEGQVINQPQHF
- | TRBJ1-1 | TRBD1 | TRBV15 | TGTGCCACCAGCCGGACAGGGGTCATGAACACTGAAGCTTTCTTT | CATSRTGVMNTEAFF
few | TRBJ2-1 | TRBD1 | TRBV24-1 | TGTGCCACCAGTGATGCGGACAGGGGATCGTACAATGAGCAGTTCTTC | CATSDADRGSYNEQFF
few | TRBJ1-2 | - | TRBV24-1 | TGTGCCACCAGCACGGGTTCCGTCTATGGCTACACCTTC | CATSTGSVYGYTF
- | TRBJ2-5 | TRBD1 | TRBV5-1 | TGCGCCAGCAGCCCGGGACAGCCACAAGAGACCCAGTACTTC | CASSPGQPQETQYF
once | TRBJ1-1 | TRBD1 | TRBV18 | TGTGCCAGCTCACCACCGGGACAGATTAAAACTGAAGCTTTCTTT | CASSPPGQIKTEAFF
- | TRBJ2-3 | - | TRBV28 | TGTGCCAGCAGTTTAAGACTGCCTCGGGTAGATACGCAGTATTTT | CASSLRLPRVDTQYF
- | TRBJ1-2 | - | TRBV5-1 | TGCGCCAGCAGCTTGGGTCAGGGAATATATGGCTACACCTTC | CASSLGQGIYGYTF
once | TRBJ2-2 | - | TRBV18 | TGTGCCAGCTCACCAAAGACAGCCGGGGAGCTGTTTTTT | CASSPKTAGELFF
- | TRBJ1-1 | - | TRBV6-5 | TGTGCCAGCGGATCTGACAAACAGGGCTCCACTGAAGCTTTCTTT | CASGSDKQGSTEAFF
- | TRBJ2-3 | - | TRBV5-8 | TGTGCCAGCAGCTTGGTACATACAGATACGCAGTATTTT | CASSLVHTDTQYF
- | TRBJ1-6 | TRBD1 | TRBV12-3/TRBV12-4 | TGTGCCAGCAGTAGGGACAGTTATTCACCCCTCCACTTT | CASSRDSYSPLHF
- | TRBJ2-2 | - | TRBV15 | TGTGCCACCAGCAGAGATGGACTCACGAACACCGGGGAGCTGTTTTTT | CATSRDGLTNTGELFF
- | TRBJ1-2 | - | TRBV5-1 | TGCGCCAGCAGCTTGGACGCCAGCTATGGCTACACCTTC | CASSLDASYGYTF
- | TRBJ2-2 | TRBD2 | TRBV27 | TGTGCCAGCAGCAAACTAGCGGGAGCGGCCGGGGAGCTGTTTTTT | CASSKLAGAAGELFF
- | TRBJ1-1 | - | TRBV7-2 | TGTGCCAGCAGCTCGACAAACATGAACACTGAAGCTTTCTTT | CASSSTNMNTEAFF
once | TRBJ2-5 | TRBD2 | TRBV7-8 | TGTGCCAGCAGCTTCGGGACTAGCGGGAGTCCACAGACCCAGTACTTC | CASSFGTSGSPQTQYF
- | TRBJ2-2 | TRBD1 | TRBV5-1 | TGCGCCAGCAGCGAGGGGACAGGGGGCATCACCGGGGAGCTGTTTTTT | CASSEGTGGITGELFF
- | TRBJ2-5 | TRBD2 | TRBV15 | TGTGCCACCAGCAGAGATAGACTAGCGGGAGCGAAGGAGACCCAGTACTTC | CATSRDRLAGAKETQYF
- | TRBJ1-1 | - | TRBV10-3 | TGTGCCATCAGTGATTACGGGAAGAACACTGAAGCTTTCTTT | CAISDYGKNTEAFF
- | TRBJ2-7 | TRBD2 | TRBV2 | TGTGCCAGCCAGCGGGAGACCCGGAACGAGCAGTACTTC | CASQRETRNEQYF
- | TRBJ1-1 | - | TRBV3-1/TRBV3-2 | TGTGCCAGCAGCCTTCGCGGGACCCAATTGAACACTGAAGCTTTCTTT | CASSLRGTQLNTEAFF
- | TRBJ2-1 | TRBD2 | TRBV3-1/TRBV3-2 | TGTGCCAGCAGCCAAGGGGGGACTAACGGACGACGGTTCTTC | CASSQGGTNGRRFF
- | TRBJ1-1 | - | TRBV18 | TGTGCCAGCTCACCGACAGGCCAGACTGAAGCTTTCTTT | CASSPTGQTEAFF
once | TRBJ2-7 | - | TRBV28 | TGTGCCAGCAGCCCCCTGGAGGGGGCGTACGAGCAGTACTTC | CASSPLEGAYEQYF
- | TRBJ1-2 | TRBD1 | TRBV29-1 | TGCAGCGTTGAGGCCCCGGCCGGGACAGGTCGGAATGGCTACACCTTC | CSVEAPAGTGRNGYTF
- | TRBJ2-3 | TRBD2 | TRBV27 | TGTGCCAGCAGTTTACGCGGACTAGCGGGAGTTCGCACAGATACGCAGTATTTT | CASSLRGLAGVRTDTQYF
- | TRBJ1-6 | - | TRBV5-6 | TGTGCCAGCAGTGTAGTCGATAATTCACCCCTCCACTTT | CASSVVDNSPLHF
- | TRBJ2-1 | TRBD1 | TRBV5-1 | TGCGCCAGCAGCCGGGGACAGGGCAATGAGCAGTTCTTC | CASSRGQGNEQFF
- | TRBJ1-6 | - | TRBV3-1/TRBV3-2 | TGTGCCAGCAGCCAAGATCAAATCGGTATCCGTCTGGCCCTCCACTTT | CASSQDQIGIRLALHF
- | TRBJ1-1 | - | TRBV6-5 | TGTGCCAGCACGGGCGGGGGGTACACTGAAGCTTTCTTT | CASTGGGYTEAFF
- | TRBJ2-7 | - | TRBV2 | TGTGCCAGTTACCCGGGCCTTATGAGGAGGGGCTACGAGCAGTACTTC | CASYPGLMRRGYEQYF
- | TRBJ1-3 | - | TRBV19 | TGTGCCAGTAGTATAGATAACTGGCCGGGGAAGTCTGGAAACACCATATATTTT | CASSIDNWPGKSGNTIYF
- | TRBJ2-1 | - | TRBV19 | TGTAAGTCCGCCGGGAGCTACAATGAGCAGTTCTTC | CKSAGSYNEQFF
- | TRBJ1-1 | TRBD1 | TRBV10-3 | TGTGCCATCAGGAGGGACAGGGAGAACACTGAAGCTTTCTTT | CAIRRDRENTEAFF
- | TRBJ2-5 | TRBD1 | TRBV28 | TGTGCCAGCAGCGCCGGGACAGGCCAAGAGACCCAGTACTTC | CASSAGTGQETQYF
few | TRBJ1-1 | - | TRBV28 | TGTGCCAGCAGTTTCGTCAGATCTTCTGAAGCTTTCTTT | CASSFVRSSEAFF
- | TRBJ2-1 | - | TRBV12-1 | - | CASSFASGSPSQHEQFF
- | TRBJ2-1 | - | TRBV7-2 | TGTGCCAGCAGCTCCCGCCCCCCAGTCACCAATGAGCAGTTCTTC | CASSSRPPVTNEQFF